This T cell receptor (beta chain) was found in a study of blood T cells in healthy people across ages. Notes on the study in general: Roughly linearly, TCR beta diversity per million T cells fell as age increased.

It was with a sample-barcoded 5' primer and a J-beta primer mix that a second PCR of about 6 to 11 cycles was run. Template switching added a 12-random-nucleotide identifier to every cDNA molecule. MiXCR was run by TCRdb on the 5' RACE reads, yielding one entry per CDR3 protein. The sample includes about 1 million distinct CDR3 sequences, 35% to 55% of them seen just once. This clonotype was seen only a few times. Antigen unknown. Germline assignment: CDR1 SGDLS and CDR2 YYNGEE. With V trimmed by 4 bases and J by 0 bases, 6 bases remained unmatched. The length of the CDR3 is 17 residues. Every donor gave approximately 10 milliliters of peripheral blood.

The TCR was taken from a woman aged 55-70 years in good health. The chain combines TRBV9 with TRBJ2-6; 8 bases line up with TRBD1. The sample comprised blood. CDR3 loop: CASSLGQVFSGANVLTF. Written as DNA, the CDR3 is TGTGCCAGCAGCTTGGGACAGGTATTCTCTGGGGCCAACGTCCTGACTTTC. The variable domain in full, with the rest retrieved from reference TRBV9 and TRBJ2-6, is DSGVTQTPKHLITATGQRVTLRCSPRSGDLSVYWYQQSLDQGLQFLIQYYNGEERAKGNILERFSAQQFPDLHSELNLSSLELGDSALYFCASSLGQVFSGANVLTFGAGSRLTVL.